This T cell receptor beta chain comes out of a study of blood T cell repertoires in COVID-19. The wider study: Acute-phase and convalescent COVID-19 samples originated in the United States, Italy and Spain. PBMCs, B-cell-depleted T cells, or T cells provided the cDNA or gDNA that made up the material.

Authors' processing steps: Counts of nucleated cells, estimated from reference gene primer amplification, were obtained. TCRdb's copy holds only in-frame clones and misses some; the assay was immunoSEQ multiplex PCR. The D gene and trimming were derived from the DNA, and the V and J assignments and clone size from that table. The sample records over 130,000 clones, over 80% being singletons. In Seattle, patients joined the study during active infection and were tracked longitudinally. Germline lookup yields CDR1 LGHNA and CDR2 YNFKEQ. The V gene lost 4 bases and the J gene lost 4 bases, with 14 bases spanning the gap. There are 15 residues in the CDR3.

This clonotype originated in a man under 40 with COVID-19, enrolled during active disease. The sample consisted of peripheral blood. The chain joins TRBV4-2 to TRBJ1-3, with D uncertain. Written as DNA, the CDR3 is TGTGCCAGCAGCCCCCTCCGGGATCCCGGAAACACCATATATTTT. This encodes CASSPLRDPGNTIYF.